The T cell receptor (beta chain) under discussion was sequenced for a study of blood T cell repertoires in COVID-19 (dated by TCRdb to 2018 to 2021). Study-level background: Collaborator samples came from the United States, Italy and Spain and covered acute and convalescent phases of COVID-19. Samples came from the ongoing ImmuneRACE study (first 160 participants) plus 1,254 subjects from 6 global collaborators. The material from the prospective study consisted of cDNA or gDNA derived from T cells, B-cell-depleted T cells, or PBMCs. Where HLA class I and class II types were available, the types were taken from metadata supplied by the sample provider, not from assay-based typing. Sample metadata almost always included a de-identified subject ID, COVID-19 status, age in years and sex. Subjects who had been exposed to COVID-19, were actively infected with it, or had recovered from it provided the deeply sampled blood TCRbeta repertoires that made up the dataset. The repertoires were made available in a free public database intended to serve as a resource for research on the immune response to SARS-CoV-2. Paper-wide results and their limitations: Clinical and demographic metadata were provided uncurated, with the amount varying by source and participant.

Remarks on this clone: Its antigen is still unknown. Base qualities are not provided; no much larger clone lies one nucleotide away.

Each collaborating institution followed its own protocols to collect whole blood in K2EDTA tubes. For TCRbeta analysis, collaborators shipped samples as frozen whole blood, isolated PBMCs, or DNA extracted from either of those sample types. TCRbeta CDR3 regions were amplified from genomic DNA using the immunoSEQ Assay, a bias-controlled multiplex PCR. The study's processing was this. Within the assay, amplification of reference gene primers was used to estimate how many nucleated cells each sample contained. Sequence reads were collapsed and filtered to measure the absolute abundance of every unique TCRbeta CDR3 rearrangement. For each sample, productive Simpson clonality was calculated as the square root of Simpson's diversity index across productive rearrangements. TCRdb retrieved this table from immuneACCESS and kept in-frame rearrangements only. Not all clones are present; in checked studies, unresolved V genes account for under half, and no reason is known for the remainder. D and trimming come from the DNA, and the V and J calls and clone size come from that table. Within this sample are tens of thousands of clones, with 85% to 95% of them counted one time only. The top ten clones comprise around 5% of the sample.

Germline trimming: 7 bases from V, 5 bases from J; junction bases outside gene matches: 8. The CDR3 runs 15 residues from the cysteine to the phenylalanine. The sequence is cut down to CDR3 DNA, 45 bases in frame from base 1. Reading the germline V gene gives CDR1 MDHEN and CDR2 SYDVKM. The TCR sequence derives from an older woman with active COVID-19. Sequencing used peripheral blood. The chain is assembled from TRBV28 and TRBJ1-6, with 7 bases matching TRBD1. The sequenced DNA: TGTGCCAGCAAATCAGGGACAGCGAATAATTCACCCCTCCACTTT. Its translation is CASKSGTANNSPLHF.